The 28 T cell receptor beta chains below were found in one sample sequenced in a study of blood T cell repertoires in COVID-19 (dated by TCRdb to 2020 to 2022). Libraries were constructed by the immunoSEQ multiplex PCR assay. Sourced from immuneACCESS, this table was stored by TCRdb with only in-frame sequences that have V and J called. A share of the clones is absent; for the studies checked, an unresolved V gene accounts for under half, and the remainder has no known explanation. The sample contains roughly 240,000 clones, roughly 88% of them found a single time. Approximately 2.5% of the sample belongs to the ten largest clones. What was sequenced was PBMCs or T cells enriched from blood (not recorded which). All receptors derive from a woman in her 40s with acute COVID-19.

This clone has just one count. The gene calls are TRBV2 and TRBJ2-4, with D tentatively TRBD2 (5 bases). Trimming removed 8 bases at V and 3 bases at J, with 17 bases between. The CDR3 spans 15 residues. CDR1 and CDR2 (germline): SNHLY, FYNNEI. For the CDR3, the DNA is TGTGCCAGCTGGGAGAGGGTCGGGAACAAAAACATTCAGTACTTC. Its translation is CASWERVGNKNIQYF.

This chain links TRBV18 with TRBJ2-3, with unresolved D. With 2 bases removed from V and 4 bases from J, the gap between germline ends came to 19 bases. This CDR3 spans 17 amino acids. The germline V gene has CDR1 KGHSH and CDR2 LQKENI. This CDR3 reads CASSPSPRPRVADTQYF. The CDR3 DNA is TGTGCCAGCTCACCATCCCCTCGGCCCCGGGTCGCAGATACGCAGTATTTT.

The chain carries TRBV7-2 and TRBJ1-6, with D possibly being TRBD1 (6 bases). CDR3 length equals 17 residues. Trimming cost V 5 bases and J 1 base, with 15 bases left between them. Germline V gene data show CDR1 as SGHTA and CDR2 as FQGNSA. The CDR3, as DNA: TGTGCCAGCAGCCGGGGCCCTGGACAGTCCTATAATTCACCCCTCCACTTT. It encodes CASSRGPGQSYNSPLHF.

The CDR3 loop is CASSLREGQGRYSNQPQHF. The CDR3 coding sequence is TGTGCCAGCAGCTTAAGGGAGGGACAGGGACGATATAGCAATCAGCCCCAGCATTTT. V usage is TRBV7-9 and J usage is TRBJ1-5, with 9 bases fitting TRBD1. Trimming removed 2 bases from V and 0 bases from J; junction bases left unmatched: 11. The CDR3 runs to 19 residues. CDR1 SEHNR and CDR2 FQNEAQ come from the germline V gene (reference sequence). The whole variable domain, filled in from reference TRBV7-9 and TRBJ1-5, reads DTGVSQNPRHKITKRGQNVTFRCDPISEHNRLYWYRQTLGQGPEFLTYFQNEAQLEKSRLLSDRFSAERPKGSFSTLEIQRTEQGDSAMYLCASSLREGQGRYSNQPQHFGDGTRLSIL.

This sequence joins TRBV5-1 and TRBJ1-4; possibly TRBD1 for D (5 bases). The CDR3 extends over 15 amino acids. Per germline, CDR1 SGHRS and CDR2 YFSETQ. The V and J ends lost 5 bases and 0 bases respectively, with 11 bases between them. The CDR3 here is CASSSDRSTNEKLFF. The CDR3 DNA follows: TGCGCCAGCAGTTCCGACAGATCAACTAATGAAAAACTGTTTTTT.

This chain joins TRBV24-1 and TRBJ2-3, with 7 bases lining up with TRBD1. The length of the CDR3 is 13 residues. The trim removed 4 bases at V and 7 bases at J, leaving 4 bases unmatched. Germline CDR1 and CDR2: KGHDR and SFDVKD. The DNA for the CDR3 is TGTGCCACCAGTGAACAGGGGCAATATACGCAGTATTTT. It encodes CATSEQGQYTQYF.

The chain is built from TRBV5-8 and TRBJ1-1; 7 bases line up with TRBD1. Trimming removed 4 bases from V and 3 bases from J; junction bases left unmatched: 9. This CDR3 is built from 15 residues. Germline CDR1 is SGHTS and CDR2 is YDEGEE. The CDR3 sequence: CASSEGTVRDTEAFF. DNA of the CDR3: TGTGCCAGCAGCGAAGGGACAGTGAGGGACACTGAAGCTTTCTTT.

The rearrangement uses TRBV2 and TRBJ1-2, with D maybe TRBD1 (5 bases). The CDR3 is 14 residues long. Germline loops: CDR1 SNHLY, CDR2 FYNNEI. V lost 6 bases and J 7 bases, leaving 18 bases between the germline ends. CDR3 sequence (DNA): TGTGCCAGCAGCCCTACCAGGGTGCTCGGTGGCTACACCTTC. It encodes CASSPTRVLGGYTF.

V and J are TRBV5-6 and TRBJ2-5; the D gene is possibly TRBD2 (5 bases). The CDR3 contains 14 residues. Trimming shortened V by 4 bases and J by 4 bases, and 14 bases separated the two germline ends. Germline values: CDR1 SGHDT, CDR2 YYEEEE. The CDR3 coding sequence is TGTGCCAGCAGCGCCTCTAGCAGGCTAGAGACCCAGTACTTC. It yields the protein CASSASSRLETQYF.

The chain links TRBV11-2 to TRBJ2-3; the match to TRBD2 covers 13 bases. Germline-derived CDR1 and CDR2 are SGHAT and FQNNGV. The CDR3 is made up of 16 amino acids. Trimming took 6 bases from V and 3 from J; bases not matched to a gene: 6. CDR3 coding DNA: TGTGCCAGCAGGTACTGGACTAGCGGGGGAACAGATACGCAGTATTTT. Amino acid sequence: CASRYWTSGGTDTQYF.

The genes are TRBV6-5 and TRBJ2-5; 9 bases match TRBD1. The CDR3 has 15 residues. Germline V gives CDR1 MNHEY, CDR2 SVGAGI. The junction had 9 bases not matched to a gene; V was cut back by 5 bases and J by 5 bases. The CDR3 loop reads CASSPRGQGRETQYF. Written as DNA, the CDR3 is TGTGCCAGCAGTCCCCGAGGACAGGGGCGGGAGACCCAGTACTTC.

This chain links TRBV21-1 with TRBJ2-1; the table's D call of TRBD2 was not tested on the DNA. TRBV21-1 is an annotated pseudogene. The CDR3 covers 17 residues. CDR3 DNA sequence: TGTGCCAGCAGCAAAAACCTGACTAGCGGGAGGGCTAATGAGCAGTTCTTC. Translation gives CASSKNLTSGRANEQFF.

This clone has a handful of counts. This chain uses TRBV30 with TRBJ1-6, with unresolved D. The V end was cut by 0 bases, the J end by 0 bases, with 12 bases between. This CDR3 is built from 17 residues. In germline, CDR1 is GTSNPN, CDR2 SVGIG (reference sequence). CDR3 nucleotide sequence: TGTGCCTGGAGTGTACTAAGAACTTCCTCCTATAATTCACCCCTCCACTTT. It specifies CAWSVLRTSSYNSPLHF.

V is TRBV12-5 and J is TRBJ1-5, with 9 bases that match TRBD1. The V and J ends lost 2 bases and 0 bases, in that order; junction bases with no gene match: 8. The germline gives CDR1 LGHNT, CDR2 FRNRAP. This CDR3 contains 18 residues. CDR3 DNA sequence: TGTGCTAGTGGTTTGAGTCCGGGACAGGGATATAGCAATCAGCCCCAGCATTTT. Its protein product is CASGLSPGQGYSNQPQHF. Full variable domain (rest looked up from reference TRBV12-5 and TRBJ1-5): DARVTQTPRHKVTEMGQEVTMRCQPILGHNTVFWYRQTMMQGLELLAYFRNRAPLDDSGMPKDRFSAEMPDATLATLKIQPSEPRDSAVYFCASGLSPGQGYSNQPQHFGDGTRLSIL.

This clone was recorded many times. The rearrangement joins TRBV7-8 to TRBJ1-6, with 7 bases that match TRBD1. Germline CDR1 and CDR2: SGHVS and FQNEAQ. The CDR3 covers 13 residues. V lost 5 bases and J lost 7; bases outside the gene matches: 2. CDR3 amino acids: CASSPGGNSPLHF. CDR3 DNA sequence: TGTGCCAGCAGCCCAGGGGGGAATTCACCCCTCCACTTT.

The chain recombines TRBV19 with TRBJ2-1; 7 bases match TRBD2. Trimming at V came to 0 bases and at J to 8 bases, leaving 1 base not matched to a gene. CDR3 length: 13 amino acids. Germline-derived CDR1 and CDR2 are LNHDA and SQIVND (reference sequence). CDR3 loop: CASSIDGGDEQFF. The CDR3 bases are TGTGCCAGTAGTATAGATGGGGGGGATGAGCAGTTCTTC.

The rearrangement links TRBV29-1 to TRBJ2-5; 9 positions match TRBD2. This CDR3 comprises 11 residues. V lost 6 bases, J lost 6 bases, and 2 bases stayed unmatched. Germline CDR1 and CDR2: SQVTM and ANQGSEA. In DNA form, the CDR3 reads TGCAGCGTGCTAGCGGGGCAGACCCAGTACTTC. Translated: CSVLAGQTQYF.

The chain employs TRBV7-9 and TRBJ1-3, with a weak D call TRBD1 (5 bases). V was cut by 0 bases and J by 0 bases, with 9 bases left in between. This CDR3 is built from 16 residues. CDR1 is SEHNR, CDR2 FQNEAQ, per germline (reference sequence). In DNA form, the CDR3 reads TGTGCCAGCAGCTTAGCCCGGACAACCTCTGGAAACACCATATATTTT. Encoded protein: CASSLARTTSGNTIYF.

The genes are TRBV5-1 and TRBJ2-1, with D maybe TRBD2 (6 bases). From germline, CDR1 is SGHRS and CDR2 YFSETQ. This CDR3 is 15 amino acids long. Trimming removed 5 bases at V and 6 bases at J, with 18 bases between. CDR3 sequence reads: CASRMGDGRSNEQFF. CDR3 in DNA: TGCGCCAGCAGAATGGGGGACGGGAGAAGCAATGAGCAGTTCTTC.

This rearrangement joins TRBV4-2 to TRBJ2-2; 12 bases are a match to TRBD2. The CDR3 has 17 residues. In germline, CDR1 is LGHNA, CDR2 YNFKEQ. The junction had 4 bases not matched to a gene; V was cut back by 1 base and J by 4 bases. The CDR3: CASSQAAGLAGTGELFF. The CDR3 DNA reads TGTGCCAGCAGCCAAGCGGCGGGACTAGCGGGCACCGGGGAGCTGTTTTTT.

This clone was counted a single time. The CDR3 DNA is TGTGCCAGCAGCTCCTACAGGGGGCTCGGCTACACCTTC. This encodes CASSSYRGLGYTF. The chain employs TRBV7-2 and TRBJ1-2; 9 positions match TRBD1. In germline, CDR1 is SGHTA, CDR2 FQGNSA. The CDR3 spans 13 residues. The V and J ends lost 4 bases and 8 bases, in that order; junction bases with no gene match: 5.

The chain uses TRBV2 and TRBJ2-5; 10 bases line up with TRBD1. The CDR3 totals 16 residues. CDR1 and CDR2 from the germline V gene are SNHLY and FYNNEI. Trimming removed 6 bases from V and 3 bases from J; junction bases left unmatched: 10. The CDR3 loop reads CASRYGQGGVKETQYF. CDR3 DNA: TGTGCCAGCAGATACGGACAGGGGGGGGTTAAAGAGACCCAGTACTTC.

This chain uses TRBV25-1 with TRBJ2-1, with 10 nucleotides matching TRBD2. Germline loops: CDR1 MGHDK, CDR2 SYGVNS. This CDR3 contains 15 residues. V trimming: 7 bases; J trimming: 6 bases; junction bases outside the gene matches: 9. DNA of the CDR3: TGTGCCAGCACCCGCCCGGGACTAGCGTCCAATGAGCAGTTCTTC. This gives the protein CASTRPGLASNEQFF.

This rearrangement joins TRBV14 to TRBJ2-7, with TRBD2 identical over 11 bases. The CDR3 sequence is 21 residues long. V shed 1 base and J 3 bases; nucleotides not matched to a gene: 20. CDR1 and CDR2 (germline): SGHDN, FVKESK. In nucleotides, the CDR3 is TGTGCCAGCAGCCAAGGGTCTAGCGGGAGGAGTCTGTACCAGGGGATCTACGAGCAGTACGTC. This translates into CASSQGSSGRSLYQGIYEQYV.

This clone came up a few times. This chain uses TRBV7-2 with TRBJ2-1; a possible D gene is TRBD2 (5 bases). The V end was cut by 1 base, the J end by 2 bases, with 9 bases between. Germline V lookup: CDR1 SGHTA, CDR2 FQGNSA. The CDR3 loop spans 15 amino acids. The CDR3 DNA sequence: TGTGCCAGCAGCTTAGAGCGGTTTGCCTACAATGAGCAGTTCTTC. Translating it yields CASSLERFAYNEQFF.

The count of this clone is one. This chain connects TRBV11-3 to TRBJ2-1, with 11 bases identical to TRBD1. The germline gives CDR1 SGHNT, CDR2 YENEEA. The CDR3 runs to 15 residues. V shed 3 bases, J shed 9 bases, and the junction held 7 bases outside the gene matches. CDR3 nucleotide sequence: TGTGCCAGCAGCTTGAGGGACAGGGGGGGGACTGAGCAGTTCTTC. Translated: CASSLRDRGGTEQFF. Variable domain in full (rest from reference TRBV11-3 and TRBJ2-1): EAGVVQSPRYKIIEKKQPVAFWCNPISGHNTLYWYLQNLGQGPELLIRYENEEAVDDSQLPKDRFSAERLKGVDSTLKIQPAELGDSAVYLCASSLRDRGGTEQFFGPGTRLTVL.

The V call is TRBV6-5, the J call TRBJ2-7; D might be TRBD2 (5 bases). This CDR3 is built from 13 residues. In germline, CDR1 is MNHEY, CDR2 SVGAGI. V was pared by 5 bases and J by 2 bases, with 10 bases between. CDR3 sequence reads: CASSHRDAYEQYF. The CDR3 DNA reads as TGTGCCAGCAGTCACCGGGATGCCTACGAGCAGTACTTC.

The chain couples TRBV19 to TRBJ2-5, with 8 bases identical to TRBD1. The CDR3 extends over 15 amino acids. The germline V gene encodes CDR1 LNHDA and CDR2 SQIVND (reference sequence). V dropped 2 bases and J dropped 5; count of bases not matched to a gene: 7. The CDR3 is CASSIMAGGTETQYF. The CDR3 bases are TGTGCCAGTAGTATAATGGCAGGGGGCACGGAGACCCAGTACTTC.